The T cell receptor (beta chain) described here comes from a study of blood T cell repertoires in COVID-19. On the study more broadly: The analysed material was cDNA or gDNA that came from T cells, B-cell-depleted T cells, or PBMCs.

Original methodology: Reference gene primers were amplified, and this amplification served to estimate nucleated cell counts. Clones were sequenced by immunoSEQ multiplex PCR, and TCRdb holds only the in-frame ones, with some missing. The V and J calls and clone size were taken over from that table, and D and trimming were inferred from the DNA. The sample includes a few hundred thousand clones, roughly 87% seen only once; the top ten take 2.5% to 3%. V gave up 4 bases and J gave up 4 bases; unmatched junction bases: 3. The length of the CDR3 is 14 residues. Germline lookup yields CDR1 MNHEY and CDR2 SMNVEV (reference sequence). The study drew participants aged about 18 to 95 years from fewer than 30 US areas. Cohort 3 donors were reported recovered after two negative PCRs, clearance, or symptom resolution.

The chain couples TRBV27 to TRBJ1-2; 10 bases agree with TRBD1. The source is a woman aged 25-40 years who had recovered from COVID-19. Sequenced material: PBMCs or T cells enriched from blood (not recorded which). The CDR3 is CASSSRTGGYGYTF. DNA of the CDR3: TGTGCCAGCAGTTCCCGGACAGGGGGCTATGGCTACACCTTC.